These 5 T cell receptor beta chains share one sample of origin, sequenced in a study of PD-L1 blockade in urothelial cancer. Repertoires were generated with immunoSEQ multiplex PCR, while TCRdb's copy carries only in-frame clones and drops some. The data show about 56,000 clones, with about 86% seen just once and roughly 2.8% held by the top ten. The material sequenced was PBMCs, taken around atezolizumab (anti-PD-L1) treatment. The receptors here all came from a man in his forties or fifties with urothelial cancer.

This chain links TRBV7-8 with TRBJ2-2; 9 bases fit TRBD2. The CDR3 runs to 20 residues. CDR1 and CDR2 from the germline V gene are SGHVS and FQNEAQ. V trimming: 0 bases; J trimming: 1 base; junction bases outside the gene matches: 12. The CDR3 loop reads CASSLALGELAGRNTGELFF. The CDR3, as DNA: TGTGCCAGCAGCTTAGCGCTTGGTGAACTAGCGGGTAGGAACACCGGGGAGCTGTTTTTT.

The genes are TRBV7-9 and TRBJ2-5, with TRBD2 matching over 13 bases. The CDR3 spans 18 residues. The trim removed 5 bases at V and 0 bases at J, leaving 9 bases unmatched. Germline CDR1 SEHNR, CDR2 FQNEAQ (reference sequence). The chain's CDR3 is CASSPGTSGKMYQETQYF. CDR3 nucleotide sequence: TGTGCCAGCAGCCCAGGGACTAGCGGGAAGATGTACCAAGAGACCCAGTACTTC.

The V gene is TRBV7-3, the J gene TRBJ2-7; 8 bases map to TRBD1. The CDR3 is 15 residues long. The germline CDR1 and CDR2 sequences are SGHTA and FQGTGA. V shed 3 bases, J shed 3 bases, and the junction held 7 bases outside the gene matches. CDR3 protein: CASSLGLGQGYEQYF. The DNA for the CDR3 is TGTGCCAGCAGCTTGGGCCTTGGACAGGGCTACGAGCAGTACTTC.

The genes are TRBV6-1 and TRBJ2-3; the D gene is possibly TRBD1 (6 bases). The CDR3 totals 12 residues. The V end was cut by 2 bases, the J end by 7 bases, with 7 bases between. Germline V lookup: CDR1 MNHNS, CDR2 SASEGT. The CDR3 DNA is TGTGCCAGCAGTGAACAGGGGTATACGCAGTATTTT. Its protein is CASSEQGYTQYF.

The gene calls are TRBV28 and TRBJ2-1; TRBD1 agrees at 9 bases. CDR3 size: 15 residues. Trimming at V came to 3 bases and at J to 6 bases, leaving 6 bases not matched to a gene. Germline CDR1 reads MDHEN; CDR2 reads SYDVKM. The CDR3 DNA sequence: TGTGCCAGCAGTTTCGGGGACAGGGCGGCCAATGAGCAGTTCTTC. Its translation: CASSFGDRAANEQFF. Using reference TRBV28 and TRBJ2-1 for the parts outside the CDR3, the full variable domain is DVKVTQSSRYLVKRTGEKVFLECVQDMDHENMFWYRQDPGLGLRLIYFSYDVKMKEKGDIPEGYSVSREKKERFSLILESASTNQTSMYLCASSFGDRAANEQFFGPGTRLTVL.